These 26 T cell receptor beta chains originate from one sample sequenced in a study of blood T cells in healthy people across ages. A second 7 to 11 cycle PCR used barcoded and J-beta primers. In TCRdb, the 5' RACE reads were re-called with MiXCR into one record per CDR3 protein. The table lists hundreds of thousands of distinct CDR3 sequences, over 45% of them singletons. Sequencing was done on a sample of blood. The receptors come from a woman aged 55-69 years in good health.

This clonotype appeared a few times. The rearrangement uses TRBV5-4 and TRBJ1-2; TRBD1 aligns across 8 bases. With 5 bases clipped from V and 0 bases from J, the junction kept 0 bases outside the gene matches. This CDR3 has 13 amino acids. Per the germline V gene, CDR1 is SGHNT and CDR2 is YYREEE (reference sequence). CDR3 amino acids: CASRDRANYGYTF. Here the CDR3 DNA reads TGTGCCAGCAGGGACAGGGCTAACTATGGCTACACCTTC.

J is TRBJ1-2 and V is TRBV4-1; no clear D. CDR1 is MGHRA, CDR2 YSYEKL, per germline. V was cut by 1 base and J by 9 bases, with 21 bases left in between. CDR3 size: 16 residues. The CDR3 nucleotides read TGCGCCAGCAGCCAAGCTCGATCCGACGGTTACGAGAGCTACACCTTC. This translates into CASSQARSDGYESYTF.

The rearrangement uses TRBV5-5 and TRBJ1-1; no definite D call. Germline CDR1 and CDR2: SGHKS and YYEKEE (reference sequence). This CDR3 has 14 residues. V was trimmed by 2 bases and J by 4 bases, leaving 12 bases between them. This CDR3 reads CASSFGRYATEAFF. The CDR3 DNA reads as TGTGCCAGCAGCTTTGGGCGATATGCCACTGAAGCTTTCTTT.

This clonotype was seen only once. A junction boundary mismatches the germline segment, possibly from a read error. V and J are TRBV10-3 and TRBJ1-2; the D gene is possibly TRBD1 (5 bases). The length of the CDR3 is 14 residues. The germline V gene encodes CDR1 ENHRY and CDR2 SYGVKD. The CDR3 sequence: CATRLAGITGGCTF. CDR3 bases: TGTGCCACCAGGTTGGCAGGGATAACAGGTGGCTGCACCTTC.

The CDR3 DNA follows: TGTGCCAGCAGCCCGCTCTCCCTGGTAGCGGGATCGCAGTATTTT. The encoded protein is CASSPLSLVAGSQYF. J is TRBJ2-3 and V is TRBV7-2; 8 bases agree with TRBD2. CDR3 length: 15 residues. CDR1 is SGHTA and CDR2 is FQGNSA in the germline V gene. Germline trimming cut 5 bases from V and 10 bases from J; bases unmatched to any gene: 14.

The table lists this clonotype with a few counts. The chain links TRBV7-2 to TRBJ2-1, with 7 nucleotides matching TRBD2. CDR1 is SGHTA and CDR2 is FQGNSA in the germline V gene. Germline trimming cut 2 bases from V and 8 bases from J; bases unmatched to any gene: 9. This CDR3 has 15 residues. The CDR3 sequence: CASSLRGLVAHEQFF. CDR3 coding DNA: TGTGCCAGCAGCTTACGTGGACTAGTCGCCCATGAGCAGTTCTTC.

The V call is TRBV28, the J call TRBJ2-3; D unclear. This CDR3 is 10 amino acids long. V lost 11 bases, J lost 7 bases, and 10 bases lay in between. Looked up from germline, CDR1 is MDHEN and CDR2 is SYDVKM. The CDR3 DNA sequence: TGTGCCGTTTCTCGATATACGCAGTATTTT. Amino acids: CAVSRYTQYF.

V usage is TRBV20-1 and J usage is TRBJ1-2; D may be TRBD1 (5 bases). The CDR3 is 13 amino acids. Trimming removed 3 bases at V and 7 bases at J, with 15 bases between. CDR1 DFQATT and CDR2 SNEGSKA come from the germline V gene (reference sequence). CDR3 region: CSARAGQVAGYTF. In DNA form, the CDR3 reads TGCAGTGCTAGGGCGGGGCAGGTCGCTGGCTACACCTTC.

This clonotype came up a few times. The genes are TRBV3-1 and TRBJ2-1, with D unresolved. The CDR3 loop spans 12 amino acids. The V gene lost 8 bases and the J gene lost 5 bases, with 10 bases spanning the gap. CDR1 is LGHDT, CDR2 YNNKEL, per germline (reference sequence). This chain's CDR3 is CASQDNHNEQFF. The CDR3 DNA reads TGTGCCAGCCAAGACAACCACAATGAGCAGTTCTTC.

The chain links TRBV7-2 to TRBJ2-5; TRBD1 agrees at 9 bases. Looked up from germline, CDR1 is SGHTA and CDR2 is FQGNSA. The length of the CDR3 is 16 residues. The junction had 14 bases not matched to a gene; V was cut back by 5 bases and J by 7 bases. CDR3 bases: TGTGCCAGCAGCCCTGGCGGGACAGGGAAACGGGTGACCCAGTACTTC. It specifies CASSPGGTGKRVTQYF.

CDR3 region: CASRVYQGNEQFF. CDR3 in DNA: TGTGCCAGCAGGGTTTATCAGGGGAATGAGCAGTTCTTC. J is TRBJ2-1 and V is TRBV2; D possibly corresponds to TRBD1 (6 bases). The length of the CDR3 is 13 residues. V shed 6 bases and J shed 7 bases, with 13 bases lying between them. Germline V CDR1 and CDR2: SNHLY, FYNNEI. Full variable domain (outside the CDR3, taken from reference TRBV2 and TRBJ2-1): EPEVTQTPSHQVTQMGQEVILRCVPISNHLYFYWYRQILGQKVEFLVSFYNNEISEKSEIFDDQFSVERPDGSNFTLKIRSTKLEDSAMYFCASRVYQGNEQFFGPGTRLTVL.

V and J are TRBV7-2 and TRBJ2-7; the D gene could be TRBD1 or TRBD2 (5 bases each). This CDR3 has 15 amino acids. The germline V gene encodes CDR1 SGHTA and CDR2 FQGNSA. Between the trimmed V and J ends, which lost 4 bases and 4 bases, there was a span of 17 bases. The chain's CDR3 is CASSSEFGTTYEQYF. The CDR3 DNA reads TGTGCCAGCAGCTCCGAATTCGGGACCACATACGAGCAGTACTTC.

The rearrangement joins TRBV7-2 to TRBJ2-5; 9 bases agree with TRBD2. The CDR3 length is 15 residues. V trimming: 2 bases; J trimming: 5 bases; junction bases outside the gene matches: 6. The germline V gene encodes CDR1 SGHTA and CDR2 FQGNSA. In DNA form, the CDR3 reads TGTGCCAGCAGCTTAATTAGCGGGAGTAGGGAGACCCAGTACTTC. Amino acid sequence: CASSLISGSRETQYF. The full variable domain, rest sourced from reference TRBV7-2 and TRBJ2-5, is GAGVSQSPSNKVTEKGKDVELRCDPISGHTALYWYRQSLGQGLEFLIYFQGNSAPDKSGLPSDRFSAERTGGSVSTLTIQRTQQEDSAVYLCASSLISGSRETQYFGPGTRLLVL.

J is TRBJ1-2 and V is TRBV10-3; D gene unclear. This CDR3 has 10 residues. Deletions cut 8 bases from V and 6 bases from J, with 7 bases between. CDR1 is ENHRY and CDR2 is SYGVKD in the germline V gene. This CDR3 reads CAIGRDGYTF. CDR3 bases: TGTGCCATCGGTCGGGATGGCTACACCTTC.

This clonotype was seen a handful of times. This chain connects TRBV4-3 to TRBJ2-7; TRBD2 aligns across 11 bases. CDR1 and CDR2 (germline): LGHNA, YSLEER. The V gene end was trimmed by 4 bases and the J gene end by 2 bases; junction bases not matched to a gene: 10. The CDR3 extends over 17 amino acids. As DNA, the CDR3 is TGCGCCAGCAGCCCCGATACCGGGACTAGCGGAACCTACGAGCAGTACTTC. Protein product: CASSPDTGTSGTYEQYF.

The V gene is TRBV6-6, the J gene TRBJ2-1, with D perhaps TRBD2 (5 bases). Trimming left V 0 bases short and J 15 bases short, with 9 bases between. Germline V gene data show CDR1 as MNHNY and CDR2 as SVGAGI (reference sequence). This CDR3 is built from 11 residues. CDR3: CASSYSRALFF. The CDR3 DNA reads TGTGCCAGCAGTTACTCGAGGGCGCTGTTCTTC.

This clonotype was detected ten times or more. The chain uses TRBV20-1 and TRBJ2-6, with 8 bases that match TRBD1. V was clipped by 3 bases and J by 0 bases; unmatched bases: 1. CDR1 is DFQATT, CDR2 SNEGSKA, per germline (reference sequence). This CDR3 has 15 residues. The CDR3 DNA is TGCAGTGCTAGTCAGGGGGCCTCTGGGGCCAACGTCCTGACTTTC. Protein: CSASQGASGANVLTF.

The V call is TRBV3-1, the J call TRBJ1-4; a weak D match, TRBD1 (6 bases). Trimming left V 3 bases short and J 8 bases short, with 13 bases between. Germline values: CDR1 LGHDT, CDR2 YNNKEL (reference sequence). The CDR3 runs to 14 residues. In DNA, the CDR3 is TGTGCCAGCAGCCAGACAGGCCAGGGGGAAAAACTGTTTTTT. As protein: CASSQTGQGEKLFF.

This clonotype has more than one count but fewer than ten. This chain uses TRBV29-1 with TRBJ2-1; 7 bases line up with TRBD1. The V and J ends lost 2 bases and 12 bases, in that order; junction bases with no gene match: 19. The CDR3 is 16 residues long. CDR1 and CDR2 from the germline V gene are SQVTM and ANQGSEA. The CDR3 loop reads CSVEISGSGGELGQFF. The CDR3 DNA sequence: TGCAGCGTTGAAATAAGTGGCTCAGGGGGTGAACTCGGGCAGTTCTTC.

The chain combines TRBV5-6 with TRBJ1-1, with D possibly matching TRBD1 (5 bases). Germline V gives CDR1 SGHDT, CDR2 YYEEEE. The CDR3 has 15 amino acids. V lost 6 bases and J 4 bases, leaving 19 bases between the germline ends. Here the CDR3 DNA reads TGTGCCAGCACCTTCTTGGGCAGGGACGGCACTGAAGCTTTCTTT. Its translation is CASTFLGRDGTEAFF. The whole variable domain, remainder taken from reference TRBV5-6 and TRBJ1-1, is DAGVTQSPTHLIKTRGQQVTLRCSPKSGHDTVSWYQQALGQGPQFIFQYYEEEERQRGNFPDRFSGHQFPNYSSELNVNALLLGDSALYLCASTFLGRDGTEAFFGQGTRLTVV.

The gene calls are TRBV5-5 and TRBJ2-6; no firm D call. This CDR3 has 17 amino acids. The germline gives CDR1 SGHKS, CDR2 YYEKEE (reference sequence). V lost 6 bases to trimming and J lost 0 bases, with 16 bases between them. DNA of the CDR3: TGTGCCAGCAACCAAGTCCAGATGAGCTCTGGGGCCAACGTCCTGACTTTC. It yields the protein CASNQVQMSSGANVLTF.

A word on this clonotype: One end of the junction is discordant with germline, which a read error may explain. V gene TRBV29-1 combines with J gene TRBJ2-1; TRBD1 agrees at 7 bases. The CDR3 loop spans 15 amino acids. Germline loops: CDR1 SQVTM, CDR2 ANQGSEA. CDR3 DNA: TGCCGCGTAAACATGGACAGGCCTACGAACAATGAGCAGTTCTTC. It is translated as CRVNMDRPTNNEQFF.

The gene calls are TRBV11-3 and TRBJ2-7, with D possibly matching TRBD2 (6 bases). Germline V gene data show CDR1 as SGHNT and CDR2 as YENEEA. The CDR3 has 14 residues. Trimming cost V 1 base and J 7 bases, with 14 bases left between them. The CDR3 DNA reads as TGTGCCAGCAGCTTAGGCCCCCTGGGGGGTGAGCAGTACTTC. This gives the protein CASSLGPLGGEQYF. Drawing the rest from reference TRBV11-3 and TRBJ2-7, the complete variable domain is EAGVVQSPRYKIIEKKQPVAFWCNPISGHNTLYWYLQNLGQGPELLIRYENEEAVDDSQLPKDRFSAERLKGVDSTLKIQPAELGDSAVYLCASSLGPLGGEQYFGPGTRLTVT.

The chain combines TRBV6-6 with TRBJ2-5, with D maybe TRBD2 (6 bases). Trimming removed 5 bases from V and 11 bases from J, with 21 bases in between. Germline loops: CDR1 MNHNY, CDR2 SVGAGI (reference sequence). The CDR3 length is 14 residues. The DNA of the CDR3 is TGTGCCAGCAGTACACCGGGACTCCTAAATGAGCAGTACTTC. The encoded protein is CASSTPGLLNEQYF.

This clonotype was seen a few times. V and J are TRBV20-1 and TRBJ2-7; no firm D call. The CDR3 extends over 13 amino acids. The V gene's germline CDR1 is DFQATT and CDR2 SNEGSKA (reference sequence). V gave up 6 bases and J gave up 2 bases, with 14 bases separating them. This CDR3 is CSARSGVTYEQYF. CDR3 nucleotides: TGCAGTGCGAGGAGTGGGGTCACCTACGAGCAGTACTTC.

This clonotype has just a few counts. This chain links TRBV28 with TRBJ1-6; D is ambiguous. CDR3 length: 14 amino acids. Looked up from germline, CDR1 is MDHEN and CDR2 is SYDVKM. The V and J ends lost 5 bases and 6 bases respectively, with 11 bases between them. CDR3 sequence reads: CASSDGRTNSPLHF. The CDR3 DNA follows: TGTGCCAGCAGTGACGGTCGAACTAATTCACCCCTCCACTTT. Full variable domain (remainder filled in from reference TRBV28 and TRBJ1-6): DVKVTQSSRYLVKRTGEKVFLECVQDMDHENMFWYRQDPGLGLRLIYFSYDVKMKEKGDIPEGYSVSREKKERFSLILESASTNQTSMYLCASSDGRTNSPLHFGNGTRLTVT.